Listed below are T cell receptor beta chains from one sample, sequenced in a study of T cell responses to AZD1222 COVID-19 vaccine. The table came from immunoSEQ multiplex PCR; TCRdb's copy has only in-frame clones and leaves some out. The sample yields over 95,000 clones, around 87% seen once. Specimen: peripheral blood, collected on day 0 of AZD1222 vaccination. These receptors originate from an adult in good health. Both conserved end residues are part of each CDR3. Each record gives: CDR3 length, J gene, V gene, CDR3 protein.

>14|TRBJ2-1|TRBV5-4
CASSLTGTYNEQFF
>12|TRBJ1-2|TRBV10-3
CAINRGAGGYTF
>15|TRBJ1-2|TRBV3-1/TRBV3-2
CASSHSTFGVTGYTF
>14|TRBJ1-4|TRBV5-1
CASSGGATNEKLFF
>15|TRBJ2-1|TRBV27
CASTPGLAGVVEQFF
>13|TRBJ2-2|TRBV30
CAWTSANTGELFF
>14|TRBJ1-2|TRBV5-4
CASSPGQDGYGYTF
>15|TRBJ1-5|TRBV28
CASIAPGGFGQPQHF
>15|TRBJ2-1|TRBV5-6
CASSLGLAGAVEQFF
>16|TRBJ2-2|TRBV6-2/TRBV6-3
CASSKFRGPNTGELFF
>15|TRBJ1-4|TRBV18
CASSPVGETNEKLFF
>12|TRBJ2-3|TRBV30
CAWSVRGDTQYF
>14|TRBJ1-5|TRBV5-5
CASSLGGSNQPQHF
>14|TRBJ2-1|TRBV4-1
CASSQLTSGGSRFF
>17|TRBJ2-3|TRBV6-1
CASSEASTLASTDTQYF
>16|TRBJ2-7|TRBV11-2
CASSLGLGGGSYEQYF
>14|TRBJ1-5|TRBV3-1/TRBV3-2
CASSQEQGYQPQHF
>13|TRBJ1-1|TRBV3-1/TRBV3-2
CASTGLANTEAFF
>15|TRBJ1-5|TRBV27
CASSFGRPSNQPQHF
>15|TRBJ1-2|TRBV5-1
CASSFDGFNAYGYTF
>13|TRBJ1-1|TRBV28
CASSVQGGVEAFF
>15|TRBJ1-2|TRBV9
CASSVATGGGYGYTF
>15|TRBJ2-1|TRBV5-1
CATGNQPGSYNEQFF
>16|TRBJ1-1|TRBV5-4
CASSATGGREWAEAFF
>15|TRBJ2-1|TRBV7-3
CASSSRGGGPNEQFF
>14|TRBJ1-5|TRBV15
CATSRGRQSQPQHF
>14|TRBJ2-1|TRBV5-1
CASSLDALQNEQFF
>15|TRBJ2-3|TRBV24-1
CATSDLAGDTDTQYF
>15|TRBJ2-1|TRBV19
CASSTPRSAFNEQFF
>16|TRBJ2-1|TRBV2
CASMHREMSSYNEQFF
>12|TRBJ1-5|TRBV12-3/TRBV12-4
CASRTSDQPQHF
>13|TRBJ2-1|TRBV7-3
CASSIADNNEQFF
>14|TRBJ2-2|TRBV5-4
CASRTGLGAGELFF
>15|TRBJ2-7|TRBV30
CAWSVPEEGSYEQYF
>15|TRBJ1-2|TRBV2
CASSDPGQALYGYTF
>14|TRBJ1-1|TRBV3-1/TRBV3-2
CASSQGRRVTEAFF
>14|TRBJ2-3|TRBV19
CASRNTKGTDTRYF
>16|TRBJ2-2|TRBV19
CASSPLGGPNTGELFF
>15|TRBJ2-2|TRBV12-5
CASGWTSGYTGELFF
>13|TRBJ2-7|TRBV28
CASSLRTVDEQYF
>16|TRBJ2-5|TRBV9
CASSVGSGTGKETQYF
>15|TRBJ1-2|TRBV9
CASSGDGSSFYGYTF
>14|TRBJ2-7|TRBV6-5
CASSPVGGSYEQYF